This TCR beta chain was recorded in a study of post-analysis software for immune sequencing data. Study-wide findings and caveats: Patients carried 4 or 5 TRBV segments more frequently than controls did, and TRBV5-6, TRBV5-1 and TRBV20-1 were among them. Normalized Chao1 diversity was significantly reduced in patients versus controls.

Unique molecular identifiers tagged the TCR beta cDNA libraries. TCRdb passed the PCR reads through MiXCR, listing each CDR3 protein once. The table shows roughly 800,000 distinct CDR3 sequences, with 25% to 30% occurring only once. This CDR3 spans 14 amino acids. The V gene's germline CDR1 is LGHDT and CDR2 YNNKEL (reference sequence). The V end lost 7 bases, the J end lost 5 bases, and 17 bases lay between the germline ends. The table lists this clonotype with a few counts. No antigen is known for it. The sequence was collected from a girl under 18 with multiple sclerosis. The chain carries TRBV3-1 and TRBJ2-5; D may be TRBD2 (6 bases). The sequenced material came from blood. The CDR3 reads CASISDGTGETQYF. The CDR3, as DNA: TGTGCCAGCATCTCCGATGGGACTGGGGAGACCCAGTACTTC.